This T cell receptor (beta chain) originates from a study of blood T cell repertoires in COVID-19. About the study: PBMCs, B-cell-depleted T cells, or T cells were the source of the cDNA or gDNA that made up the material.

Participants came from some 26 US areas, aged about 18 to 89 years. The CDR3 is 15 amino acids. Germline V gene sequence: CDR1 LNHDA, CDR2 SQIVND (reference sequence). The V and J ends lost 1 base and 2 bases respectively, with 12 bases between them. The table lists this clone with a few counts. Other DNA sequences within the sample encode an identical CDR3. Sequenced by immunoSEQ multiplex PCR; TCRdb stores in-frame clones only, minus some. The sample carries a few hundred thousand clones, around 87% recorded once. The sequenced sample consisted of PBMCs or T cells enriched from blood (not recorded which). The TCR was taken from a man aged 40-50 years in a cohort exposed to, infected with or recovered from COVID-19 (not recorded which). The chain has TRBV19 and TRBJ2-7, with a possible D match to TRBD1 (5 bases). The CDR3 DNA is TGTGCCAGTAGTATAGGCTTGGCAGGGACCTACGAGCAGTACTTC. Encoded protein: CASSIGLAGTYEQYF.